Listed here are 7 T cell receptor beta chains from one sample, sequenced in a study of CD8+ T cells in alopecia areata (dated by TCRdb to between 2017 and 2018). Library preparation used the immunoSEQ multiplex PCR assay. For TCR sequencing, RNA was extracted from every sample and reverse transcribed into cDNA to serve as template. The immuneACCESS repertoire file appears here via TCRdb, limited to in-frame rearrangements. These files lack a portion of the clones; in checked studies, under half of the deficit traces to unresolved V genes, and the cause of the others is not known. The sample data list 150,000 to 200,000 clones, and 58% of these were observed just once. The top ten hold under 20% of the sample. The treatment or condition tag for this specimen amounts to: oral pan-JAK inhibitor, 5-10 mg twice daily. The material sequenced was CD4+ T cells sorted from blood, taken around week 55, from a patient treated with tofacitinib. Source of these receptors: a human donor with alopecia areata.

The gene calls are TRBV5-1 and TRBJ1-6, with 11 bases matching TRBD1. The V gene's germline CDR1 is SGHRS and CDR2 YFSETQ. The CDR3 sequence is 15 residues long. J was trimmed by 9 bases and V by 0 bases; bases with no gene match: 2. This CDR3 is CASSLAGTGGSPLHF. The CDR3 nucleotides read TGCGCCAGCAGCTTGGCCGGGACAGGGGGTTCACCCCTCCACTTT. The variable domain in full, completed from reference TRBV5-1 and TRBJ1-6, reads KAGVTQTPRYLIKTRGQQVTLSCSPISGHRSVSWYQQTPGQGLQFLFEYFSETQRNKGNFPGRFSGRQFSNSRSEMNVSTLELGDSALYLCASSLAGTGGSPLHFGNGTRLTVT.

On this clone itself: The same CDR3 also results from other DNA sequences found in this sample. The chain links TRBV29-1 to TRBJ2-5; possibly TRBD2 for D (5 bases). From germline, CDR1 is SQVTM and CDR2 ANQGSEA. The germline V and J ends were trimmed by 6 bases and 5 bases, with 10 bases remaining between them. The CDR3 totals 11 residues. In nucleotides, the CDR3 is TGCAGCGTCGCACCGGGGGAGACCCAGTACTTC. Residues: CSVAPGETQYF.

The sample holds a few counts of this clone. Here the CDR3 reads CASSLGRNNEKLFF. The CDR3 bases are TGTGCCAGCAGTCTTGGCCGGAATAATGAAAAACTGTTTTTT. V usage is TRBV6-5 and J usage is TRBJ1-4; D call uncertain. From germline, CDR1 is MNHEY and CDR2 SVGAGI. The CDR3 consists of 14 residues. V lost 5 bases and J 4 bases, leaving 11 bases between the germline ends.

The rearrangement links TRBV6-1 to TRBJ2-1; D gene ambiguous. The CDR3 has 15 amino acids. Per germline, CDR1 MNHNS and CDR2 SASEGT. V gave up 7 bases and J gave up 4 bases, with 17 bases separating them. In nucleotides, the CDR3 is TGTGCCAGCAAGTCCTCCCCGGACGGTTACAATGAGCAGTTCTTC. Its translation is CASKSSPDGYNEQFF.

The rearrangement links TRBV30 to TRBJ2-3; the D call may be TRBD1 or TRBD2 (5 bases each). Trimming cost V 7 bases and J 4 bases, with 15 bases left between them. CDR3 length: 13 residues. CDR1 GTSNPN and CDR2 SVGIG come from the germline V gene (reference sequence). Here the CDR3 DNA reads TGTGCCTTCAAGACTCAGGGACCAGATACGCAGTATTTT. Encoded protein: CAFKTQGPDTQYF.

The CDR3 DNA reads TGTGCCAGCAGGACAGCTAACTATGGCTACACCTTC. Its translation: CASRTANYGYTF. V usage is TRBV6-5 and J usage is TRBJ1-2; possible D gene TRBD1, 5 bases. CDR1 and CDR2 from the germline V gene are MNHEY and SVGAGI. CDR3 size: 12 residues. V lost 6 bases and J 0 bases, leaving 5 bases between the germline ends.

This clone was found once. V usage is TRBV18 and J usage is TRBJ2-7, with D tentatively TRBD1 (6 bases). The germline V gene has CDR1 KGHSH and CDR2 LQKENI. V shed 2 bases and J shed 6 bases, with 11 bases lying between them. This CDR3 has 13 residues. CDR3 region: CASSPTQGTEQYF. For the CDR3, the DNA is TGTGCCAGCTCACCAACGCAGGGGACCGAGCAGTACTTC.